This T cell receptor beta chain was recorded in a study of blood T cell repertoires in COVID-19. Study-level background: Donors in the United States, Italy and Spain gave samples during acute or convalescent COVID-19. Sources were T cells, B-cell-depleted T cells, or PBMCs; the material itself was cDNA or gDNA.

Germline V gene data show CDR1 as MNHNS and CDR2 as SASEGT. The CDR3 contains 16 residues. V was pared by 2 bases and J by 7 bases, with 10 bases of the junction left unmatched. Repertoires were generated with immunoSEQ multiplex PCR, while TCRdb's copy carries only in-frame clones and drops some. In the table there are around 89,000 clones, around 72% of which are singletons. This TCR was recovered from a woman of 80 years or more with acute or convalescent COVID-19. The sequencing input was peripheral blood. The chain employs TRBV6-1 and TRBJ2-2; 7 nucleotides match TRBD1. For the CDR3, the DNA is TGTGCCAGCAGTGAACCGACAGGGTGGGTAGGCGGGGAGCTGTTTTTT. Protein: CASSEPTGWVGGELFF.